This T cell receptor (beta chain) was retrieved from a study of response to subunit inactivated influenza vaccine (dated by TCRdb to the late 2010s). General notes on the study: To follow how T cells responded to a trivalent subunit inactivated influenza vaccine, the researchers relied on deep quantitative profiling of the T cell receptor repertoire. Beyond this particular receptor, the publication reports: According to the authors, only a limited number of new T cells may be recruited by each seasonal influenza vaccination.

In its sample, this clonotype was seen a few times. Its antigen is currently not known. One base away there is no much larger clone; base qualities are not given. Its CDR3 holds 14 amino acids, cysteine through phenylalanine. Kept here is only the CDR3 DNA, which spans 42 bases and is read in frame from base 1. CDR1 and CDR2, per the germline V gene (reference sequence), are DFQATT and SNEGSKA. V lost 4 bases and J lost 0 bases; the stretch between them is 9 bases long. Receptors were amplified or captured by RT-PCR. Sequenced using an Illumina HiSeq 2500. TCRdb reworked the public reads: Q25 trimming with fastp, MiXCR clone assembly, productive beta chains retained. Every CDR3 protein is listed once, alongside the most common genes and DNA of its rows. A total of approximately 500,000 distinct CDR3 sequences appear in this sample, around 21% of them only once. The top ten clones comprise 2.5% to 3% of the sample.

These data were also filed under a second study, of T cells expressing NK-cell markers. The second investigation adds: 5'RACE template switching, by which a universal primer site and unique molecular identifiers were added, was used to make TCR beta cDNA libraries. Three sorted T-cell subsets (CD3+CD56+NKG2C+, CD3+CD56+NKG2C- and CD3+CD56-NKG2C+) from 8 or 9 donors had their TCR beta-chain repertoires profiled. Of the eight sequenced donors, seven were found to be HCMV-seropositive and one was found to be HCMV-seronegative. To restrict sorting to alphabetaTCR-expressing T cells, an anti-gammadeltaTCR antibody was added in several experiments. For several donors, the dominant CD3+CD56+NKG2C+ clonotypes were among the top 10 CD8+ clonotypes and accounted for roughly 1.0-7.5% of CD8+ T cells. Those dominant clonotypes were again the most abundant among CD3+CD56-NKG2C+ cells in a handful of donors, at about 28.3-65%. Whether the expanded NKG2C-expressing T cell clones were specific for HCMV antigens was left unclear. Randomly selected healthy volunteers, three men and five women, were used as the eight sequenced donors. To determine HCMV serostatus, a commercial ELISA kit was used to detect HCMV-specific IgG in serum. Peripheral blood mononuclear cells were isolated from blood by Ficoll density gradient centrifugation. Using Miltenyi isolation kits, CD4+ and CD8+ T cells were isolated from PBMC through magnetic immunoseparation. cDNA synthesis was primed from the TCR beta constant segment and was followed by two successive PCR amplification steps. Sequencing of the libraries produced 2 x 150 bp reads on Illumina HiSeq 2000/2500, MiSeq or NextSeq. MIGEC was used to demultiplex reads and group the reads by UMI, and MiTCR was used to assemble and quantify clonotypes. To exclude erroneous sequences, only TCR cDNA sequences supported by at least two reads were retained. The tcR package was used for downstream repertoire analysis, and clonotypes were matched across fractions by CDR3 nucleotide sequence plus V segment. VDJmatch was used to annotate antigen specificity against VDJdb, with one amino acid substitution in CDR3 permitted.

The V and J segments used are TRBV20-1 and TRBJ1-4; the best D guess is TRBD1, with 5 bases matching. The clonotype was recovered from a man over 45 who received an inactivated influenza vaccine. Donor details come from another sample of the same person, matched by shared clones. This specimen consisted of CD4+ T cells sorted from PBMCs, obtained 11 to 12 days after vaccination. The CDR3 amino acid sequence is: CSATPTATNEKLFF. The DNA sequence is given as TGCAGTGCTACACCGACAGCAACTAATGAAAAACTGTTTTTT.